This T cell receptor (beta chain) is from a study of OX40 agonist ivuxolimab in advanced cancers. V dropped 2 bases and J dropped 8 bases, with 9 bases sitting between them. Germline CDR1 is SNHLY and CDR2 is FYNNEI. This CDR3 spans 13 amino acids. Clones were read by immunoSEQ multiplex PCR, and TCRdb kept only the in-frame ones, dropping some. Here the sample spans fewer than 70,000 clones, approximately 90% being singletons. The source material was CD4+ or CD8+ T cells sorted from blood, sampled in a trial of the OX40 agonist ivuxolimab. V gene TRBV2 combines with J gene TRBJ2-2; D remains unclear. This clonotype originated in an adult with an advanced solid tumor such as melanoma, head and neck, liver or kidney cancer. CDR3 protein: CASSEWLGGELFF. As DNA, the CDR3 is TGTGCCAGCAGTGAATGGTTGGGAGGGGAGCTGTTTTTT.